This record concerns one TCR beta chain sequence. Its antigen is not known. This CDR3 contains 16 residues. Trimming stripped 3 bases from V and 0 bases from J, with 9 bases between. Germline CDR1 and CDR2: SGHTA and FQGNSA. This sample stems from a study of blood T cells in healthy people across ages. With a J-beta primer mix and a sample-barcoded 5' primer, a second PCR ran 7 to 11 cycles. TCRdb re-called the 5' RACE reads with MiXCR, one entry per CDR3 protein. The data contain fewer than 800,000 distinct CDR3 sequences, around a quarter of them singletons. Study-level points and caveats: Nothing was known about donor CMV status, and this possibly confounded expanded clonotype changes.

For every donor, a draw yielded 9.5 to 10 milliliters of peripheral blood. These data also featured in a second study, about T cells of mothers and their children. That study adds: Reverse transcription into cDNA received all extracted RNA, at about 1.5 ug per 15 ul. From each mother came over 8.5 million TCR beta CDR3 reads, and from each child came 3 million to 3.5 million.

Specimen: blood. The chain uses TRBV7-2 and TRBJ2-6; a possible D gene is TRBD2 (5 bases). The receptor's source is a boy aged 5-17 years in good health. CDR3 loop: CASSLVGVSGANVLTF. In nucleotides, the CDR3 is TGTGCCAGCAGCTTGGTCGGGGTCTCTGGGGCCAACGTCCTGACTTTC. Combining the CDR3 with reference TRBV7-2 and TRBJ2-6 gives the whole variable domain GAGVSQSPSNKVTEKGKDVELRCDPISGHTALYWYRQSLGQGLEFLIYFQGNSAPDKSGLPSDRFSAERTGGSVSTLTIQRTQQEDSAVYLCASSLVGVSGANVLTFGAGSRLTVL.